This entry features one TCR beta chain sequence. Its antigen is currently unknown. The entry originates in a study of blood T cells in healthy people across ages. Overall study findings and caveats: Per-million-T-cell TCR beta diversity fell roughly linearly with age. When one million T cells were used, diversity estimates were thought to be underestimates.

Germline loops: CDR1 MGHRA, CDR2 YSYEKL. V shed 3 bases and J shed 6 bases, with 11 bases lying between them. The CDR3 loop spans 14 amino acids. Combining a sample-barcoded 5' primer with a J-beta primer mix, a second PCR ran for 7 to 11 cycles. MiXCR, applied by TCRdb to the 5' RACE reads, yields one record per CDR3 protein. The table lists more than 1.4 million distinct CDR3 sequences, roughly 40% of them singletons. The origin of this receptor is a woman between 18 and 29 years old in good health. V usage is TRBV4-1 and J usage is TRBJ2-2; D not certain. Source material: blood. In DNA, the CDR3 is TGCGCCAGCAGCCACACAGTGGATTCCGGGGAGCTGTTTTTT. The encoded protein is CASSHTVDSGELFF.